This record concerns one T cell receptor beta chain sequence. The target of this receptor is not known. This entry comes from a study of monozygotic twins with inflammatory bowel disease (dated by TCRdb to about 2019). In the study overall: A total of roughly 28 monozygotic twin pairs were included in the full study, comprising nine German pairs (four IBD-concordant, five IBD-discordant) and 19 IBD-discordant Danish pairs. Each individual had, on average, about 151 000 unique TCRalpha sequences and 181 000 unique TCRbeta sequences available for analysis. The search for disease-associated traits relied mainly on comparing IBD patients with their genetically identical healthy co-twins within discordant pairs.

Libraries came from 5' RACE. Preparation of each TCR library used about 3,200 ng of total RNA. For each sample, cDNA was synthesized in eight separate reactions using SMARTScribe reverse transcriptase. Unique molecular identifiers containing a 6-nucleotide sample barcode were introduced through template switching during cDNA synthesis. TCRalpha and TCRbeta cDNA was amplified by two nested PCRs of approximately 17 and 9 cycles, with bead purification after each PCR. Before amplification, the cDNA was treated with uracil DNA-glycosylase and purified using the QIAquick PCR purification kit. The second PCR was the step at which Illumina TruSeq-compatible adapters and sample-specific barcodes were added. Library quality and concentration were assessed using TapeStation and Qubit, and roughly 5 ng of each library was pooled. Sequencing of pooled libraries was carried out on an Illumina HiSeq2500 single-index Rapid Run using 2 x 100 bp reads and custom sequencing primers. As for the authors' bioinformatics: MiGEC version 1.2.6 was used for UMI-based consensus assembly to correct PCR and sequencing errors. MiXCR version 2.1.1 was used to carry out V(D)J alignment, clonotype assembly and CDR3 extraction. To normalise gene usage, clonotype sharing and MAIT/NKT TCR abundance, the top 1000, 10 000 and 20 000 clonotypes in each sample were analysed. Diversity was computed as the inverse Simpson index with the vegan R package after downsampling to 27 000 UMIs. Statistical testing used paired Mann-Whitney U tests on the discordant twin pairs and applied Benjamini-Hochberg correction for multiple testing. TCRdb reprocessed the reads and lists each CDR3 protein sequence as a single entry, with no DNA. TCRdb, not the authors, supplied the V and J calls. Per the sample table, the count is fewer than 550,000 distinct CDR3 sequences. 2% to 3% of the sample belongs to the ten largest clones.

A roughly 2.5 ml peripheral blood sample was drawn into PAXgene tubes per donor and stored at -80°C. Total RNA was isolated from whole blood with the PAXgene blood miRNA kit on an automated QIAcube, without T cell sorting. Peripheral blood from monozygotic twin pairs concordant or discordant for inflammatory bowel disease was subjected to deep TCRalpha and TCRbeta repertoire profiling with unique molecular barcoding. For every twin pair, smoking habits were documented, and each individual was categorised as a current, former or never smoker. Here is what the overall study found, with its caveats: Differing immunosuppressive treatments among patients may have added background noise and inter-individual variability to the repertoires. The analysis was unable to tell different T cell subtypes apart. No single strong signal or clonotype linked to IBD turned up in the results, so the idea that one exists was not supported. Repertoire similarity did not differ between concordant and discordant twins, possibly due to limited statistical power. IBD patients had lower TCRbeta repertoire diversity, measured by the inverse Simpson index, than their healthy co-twins. Fewer clonotypes were shared with other individuals by IBD patients than by healthy twins, most markedly in patients showing signs of disease activity.

The CDR3 measures 15 amino acids from cysteine to phenylalanine. DNA is not recorded here. The germline V gene encodes CDR1 MNHNS and CDR2 SASEGT. This clonotype originated in a human donor with ulcerative colitis or Crohn's disease, or a healthy co-twin of an affected twin (not recorded which). The sequenced sample was blood. Rearrangement joined TRBV6-1 to TRBJ1-1; TCRdb names TRBD1, which stays unverified in the absence of DNA. The CDR3 region has the sequence CASSEILSPRTEAFF.